The T cell receptor beta chain under discussion was sequenced for a study of blood T cell repertoires in COVID-19. Whole-study context: The United States, Italy and Spain were the sources of the acute and convalescent COVID-19 samples. Sample material is recorded as cDNA or gDNA derived from T cells, B-cell-depleted T cells, or PBMCs.

Across about two dozen US areas, participants ranged in age from 18 to 89 years. Donors were grouped by their self-reported clinical history. TCRdb's table, derived via immunoSEQ multiplex PCR, lists solely in-frame clones and lacks some. The sample has 250,000 to 350,000 clones, 90% seen once. Material: PBMCs or T cells enriched from blood (not recorded which). This sequence originates from a woman younger than 35 with acute COVID-19.

The CDR3 coding sequence is TGTGCCACCAGTGATTCCAAACACTCTGGGGCCAACGTCCTGACTTTC. Residues: CATSDSKHSGANVLTF. This rearrangement joins TRBV24-1 to TRBJ2-6; D is ambiguous. V shed 2 bases and J shed 0 bases, with 7 bases lying between them. Germline V gene lookup returns CDR1 KGHDR and CDR2 SFDVKD. The CDR3 contains 16 residues.